One and the same sample provided the 3 T cell receptor beta chains below, sequenced in a study of blood T cell repertoires in COVID-19. Data came from immunoSEQ multiplex PCR; TCRdb stores just in-frame clones and leaves some out. The data show around 150,000 clones, approximately 80% seen once. The source material was peripheral blood. The receptors derive from an elderly woman with active or convalescent COVID-19.

The chain joins TRBV18 to TRBJ1-2; D remains ambiguous. Trimming removed 3 bases at V and 8 bases at J, with 25 bases between. The CDR3 runs to 17 residues. CDR1 is KGHSH and CDR2 is LQKENI in the germline V gene. The CDR3 nucleotides are TGTGCCAGCTCACCTGAGGGATCAAGATTGGGTGGAAGGGGCTACACCTTC. It yields the protein CASSPEGSRLGGRGYTF.

A few counts support this clone. This rearrangement joins TRBV5-1 to TRBJ2-1, with 7 bases matching TRBD1. The V gene end was trimmed by 5 bases and the J gene end by 6 bases; junction bases not matched to a gene: 17. Germline CDR1 reads SGHRS; CDR2 reads YFSETQ. The CDR3 is made up of 17 amino acids. CDR3 nucleotides: TGCGCCAGCAGGCTGGGATTATCCGGGACAGACCCCAATGAGCAGTTCTTC. Protein product: CASRLGLSGTDPNEQFF.

The V gene is TRBV19, the J gene TRBJ2-2; TRBD1 matches 8 bases. Germline V gene lookup returns CDR1 LNHDA and CDR2 SQIVND (reference sequence). V trimming: 10 bases; J trimming: 2 bases; junction bases outside the gene matches: 9. The CDR3 has 15 residues. The CDR3 nucleotides read TGTGCCACCACGACAGGGGTGCGTAACACCGGGGAGCTGTTTTTT. This gives the protein CATTTGVRNTGELFF.